What follows describes a single T cell receptor beta chain. Its antigen is currently unknown. This sample stems from a study of cytomegalovirus exposure and HLA in healthy donors. Study-wide points: It is likely that the observed cluster of highly shared sequence variants was a sequencing artifact. Being indistinguishable, some V segments were excluded, TRBV6-2 and TRBV6-3 among them.

In the PCR, 60 Vbeta and 13 Jbeta primers were used. Generated by immunoSEQ multiplex PCR, the TCRdb table keeps only in-frame clones and is missing some. The sample records 99,000 or so clones, roughly three quarters being singletons. Germline CDR1 and CDR2: MNHEY and SMNVEV (reference sequence). The germline V and J ends were trimmed by 3 bases and 4 bases, with 7 bases remaining between them. The CDR3 sequence is 13 residues long. The chain recombines TRBV27 with TRBJ2-4; D unclear. This clonotype was obtained from a man aged 25-45 years in good health and CMV-seronegative. The sequencing sample was made of PBMCs. The CDR3 sequence is CASSFNTKNIQYF. Here the CDR3 DNA reads TGTGCCAGCAGTTTCAACACAAAAAACATTCAGTACTTC.